This entry is about one T cell receptor (beta chain). Assay used: immunoSEQ multiplex PCR; TCRdb lists only in-frame clones, some missing. The sample yields 2 million to 2.5 million clones, 85% to 95% seen once. This CDR3 is 13 amino acids long. CDR1 SGHDT and CDR2 YYEEEE come from the germline V gene. Trimming removed 1 base from V and 5 bases from J, with 6 bases in between. This entry belongs to a study of shared clonotypes between healthy human individuals. Sequencing input: naive CD4+ T cells from PBMCs. Sample subset: CD45RA+ positively selected. The V gene is TRBV5-6, the J gene TRBJ2-2, with D uncertain. The sequence came from a man between 18 and 29 years old in good health. Some clones in this sample may be carry-over from other donors' samples. The CDR3: CASSLYRTGELFF. The CDR3 region has the DNA TGTGCCAGCAGCTTGTATAGAACCGGGGAGCTGTTTTTT. The full variable domain, its missing parts supplied by reference TRBV5-6 and TRBJ2-2, is DAGVTQSPTHLIKTRGQQVTLRCSPKSGHDTVSWYQQALGQGPQFIFQYYEEEERQRGNFPDRFSGHQFPNYSSELNVNALLLGDSALYLCASSLYRTGELFFGEGSRLTVL.